This T cell receptor beta chain was found in a study of T cells after yellow fever vaccination. Findings and limits, study-wide: CD4 and CD8 compartments shared a small share of clonotypes. Contamination of FACS-sorted repertoires by abundant clonotypes from the bulk population could occur. The booster response re-showed most primary clones: around 95% CD4, around 90% CD8.

At least ten counts were recorded for this clonotype. The ends lost 7 bases at V and 2 bases at J; junction bases unmatched: 10. The CDR3 covers 16 residues. TCRdb recomputed calls from the 5' RACE reads with MiXCR, one row per CDR3 protein. The table lists about 45,000 distinct CDR3 sequences, roughly 6.4% of them singletons, with 15% in the top ten. The sequence was obtained from a man younger than 45 who received the YFV17D yellow fever vaccine. The sequences come from CD8+ T cells not binding an NS4B(214-222) dextramer, sorted from PBMCs, collected 45 days after the yellow fever booster vaccination. The rearrangement links TRBV12-3 or TRBV12-4 to TRBJ2-7; 11 nucleotides line up with TRBD2. CDR3 bases: TGTGCCAGCACCCTACTGACTAGCGGGACTACCTACGAGCAGTACTTC. Amino acid sequence: CASTLLTSGTTYEQYF.